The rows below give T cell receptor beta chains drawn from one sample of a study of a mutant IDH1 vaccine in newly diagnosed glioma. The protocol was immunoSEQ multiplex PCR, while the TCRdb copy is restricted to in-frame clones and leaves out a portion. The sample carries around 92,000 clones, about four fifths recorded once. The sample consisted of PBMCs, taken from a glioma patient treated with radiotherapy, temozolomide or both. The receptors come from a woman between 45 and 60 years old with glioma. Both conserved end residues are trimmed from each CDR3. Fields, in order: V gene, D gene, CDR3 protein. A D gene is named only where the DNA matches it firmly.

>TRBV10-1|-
ASSGVAENEQY
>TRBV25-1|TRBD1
ASSEPGQGASEKLF
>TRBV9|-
ASSPGRTGELF
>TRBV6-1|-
ASSESWLAKNIQY
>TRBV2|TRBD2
ASSDSRGGTGELF
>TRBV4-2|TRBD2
ASSSPLAGGPDEQF
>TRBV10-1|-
ASRGDDSFAGAF
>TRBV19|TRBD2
ASSDQRGGRNTDTQY
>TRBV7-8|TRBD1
ASSHGTGLRNEKLF
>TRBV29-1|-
SVTTDLNTEAF